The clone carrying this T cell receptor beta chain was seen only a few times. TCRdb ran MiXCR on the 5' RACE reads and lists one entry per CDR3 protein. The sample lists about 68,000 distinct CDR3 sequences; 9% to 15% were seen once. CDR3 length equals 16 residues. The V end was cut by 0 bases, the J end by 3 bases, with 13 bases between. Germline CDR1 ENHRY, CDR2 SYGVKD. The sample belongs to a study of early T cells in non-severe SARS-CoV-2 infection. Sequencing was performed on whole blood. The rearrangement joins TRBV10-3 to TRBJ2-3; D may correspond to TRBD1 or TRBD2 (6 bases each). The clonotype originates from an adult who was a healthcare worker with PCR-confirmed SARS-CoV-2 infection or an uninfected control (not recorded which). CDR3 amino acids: CAISESSGGPTDTQYF. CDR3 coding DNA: TGTGCCATCAGTGAGTCGAGTGGGGGGCCGACAGATACGCAGTATTTT.